Below, 31 T cell receptor beta chains from the same sample are listed, as sequenced in a study of blood T cell repertoires in COVID-19. This table comes from immunoSEQ multiplex PCR, and its TCRdb copy is limited to in-frame clones, with some not included. The profile shows about 28,000 clones, roughly 87% of them singletons. Material for sequencing was peripheral blood. The receptors were gathered from a human donor in a cohort sampled during active COVID-19.

The chain uses TRBV10-3 and TRBJ2-3; tentatively, D is TRBD2 (6 bases). V was clipped by 0 bases and J by 0 bases, with 13 bases between them. CDR3 size: 17 residues. The germline V gene has CDR1 ENHRY and CDR2 SYGVKD. The CDR3 region is CAISESWTGTSTDTQYF. CDR3 in DNA: TGTGCCATCAGTGAGTCTTGGACTGGGACTAGCACAGATACGCAGTATTTT.

This chain's CDR3 is CASSLGGQGRYF. The DNA for the CDR3 is TGCGCCAGCAGCTTGGGGGGGCAGGGAAGGTACTTC. This rearrangement joins TRBV5-1 to TRBJ2-7; D may be TRBD1 (6 bases). The CDR3 loop spans 12 amino acids. V was clipped by 0 bases and J by 12 bases, with 13 bases between them. Looked up from germline, CDR1 is SGHRS and CDR2 is YFSETQ. The whole variable domain, filled in from reference TRBV5-1 and TRBJ2-7, reads KAGVTQTPRYLIKTRGQQVTLSCSPISGHRSVSWYQQTPGQGLQFLFEYFSETQRNKGNFPGRFSGRQFSNSRSEMNVSTLELGDSALYLCASSLGGQGRYFGPGTRLTVT.

The chain has TRBV6-5 and TRBJ2-5; 9 bases are shared with TRBD1. CDR3 length: 16 amino acids. Germline values: CDR1 MNHEY, CDR2 SVGAGI. V was clipped by 4 bases and J by 1 base; unmatched bases: 7. The CDR3 protein is CASSLTGTGIQETQYF. The CDR3 DNA follows: TGTGCCAGCAGTTTAACCGGGACAGGGATCCAAGAGACCCAGTACTTC.

The chain uses TRBV5-1 and TRBJ1-5; 7 bases agree with TRBD1. The J segment lost 6 bases and the V segment lost 0 bases, leaving 6 bases of the junction unmatched. The CDR3 is 15 amino acids. CDR1 SGHRS and CDR2 YFSETQ come from the germline V gene. The CDR3 DNA reads TGCGCCAGCAGCTTGGACGACAGGGCGGGTCAGCCCCAGCATTTT. Translated, it gives CASSLDDRAGQPQHF.

Only one count was recorded for this clone. The genes are TRBV12-3 or TRBV12-4 and TRBJ2-1, with D maybe TRBD1 (5 bases). Between the trimmed V and J ends, which lost 3 bases and 9 bases, there was a span of 12 bases. This CDR3 is built from 13 residues. CDR3 protein: CASSFRRVLEQFF. CDR3 coding DNA: TGTGCCAGCAGTTTCCGCAGGGTCCTTGAGCAGTTCTTC.

V is TRBV5-1 and J is TRBJ2-1; D unclear. Trimming removed 5 bases from V and 0 bases from J, with 9 bases in between. CDR3 size: 14 residues. Germline V lookup: CDR1 SGHRS, CDR2 YFSETQ. The CDR3 is CASSASSSYNEQFF. CDR3 in DNA: TGCGCCAGCAGTGCTTCGAGCTCCTACAATGAGCAGTTCTTC. Filled out from reference TRBV5-1 and TRBJ2-1, the complete variable domain reads KAGVTQTPRYLIKTRGQQVTLSCSPISGHRSVSWYQQTPGQGLQFLFEYFSETQRNKGNFPGRFSGRQFSNSRSEMNVSTLELGDSALYLCASSASSSYNEQFFGPGTRLTVL.

The chain joins TRBV18 to TRBJ2-7, with TRBD1 as a possible D gene (5 bases). CDR3 length: 16 residues. V was pared by 3 bases and J by 5 bases, with 20 bases between. Germline assignment: CDR1 KGHSH and CDR2 LQKENI. The CDR3 region is CASSPLSLGALNEQYF. As DNA, the CDR3 is TGTGCCAGCTCACCTCTCTCCCTAGGGGCTTTGAACGAGCAGTACTTC.

This clone has just a few counts. The chain recombines TRBV6-1 with TRBJ2-1; 7 bases fit TRBD2. CDR1 MNHNS and CDR2 SASEGT come from the germline V gene. Trimming cost V 1 base and J 0 bases; bases outside gene matches: 9. The CDR3 has 18 residues. DNA of the CDR3: TGTGCCAGCAGTGAAGGCCCGGGACTACCGAGCTCCTACAATGAGCAGTTCTTC. It translates to CASSEGPGLPSSYNEQFF.

The chain combines TRBV10-3 with TRBJ2-3, with a tentative D call TRBD2 (6 bases). This CDR3 has 15 residues. Germline-derived CDR1 and CDR2 are ENHRY and SYGVKD. Trimming left V 10 bases short and J 4 bases short, with 21 bases between. DNA for the CDR3: TGTGCCACCGGCCCGGGGCGGGAAGGGGCAGATACGCAGTATTTT. This encodes CATGPGREGADTQYF.

V is TRBV2 and J is TRBJ2-6, with 11 bases aligning to TRBD1. V was pared by 3 bases and J by 0 bases, with 4 bases of the junction left unmatched. The CDR3 is made up of 18 amino acids. Germline loops: CDR1 SNHLY, CDR2 FYNNEI. CDR3 sequence reads: CASSETGTGGSGANVLTF. The CDR3 nucleotides read TGTGCCAGCAGTGAGACCGGGACAGGGGGCTCTGGGGCCAACGTCCTGACTTTC. Supplemented by reference TRBV2 and TRBJ2-6, the full variable domain reads EPEVTQTPSHQVTQMGQEVILRCVPISNHLYFYWYRQILGQKVEFLVSFYNNEISEKSEIFDDQFSVERPDGSNFTLKIRSTKLEDSAMYFCASSETGTGGSGANVLTFGAGSRLTVL.

This clone was observed once. V is TRBV7-8 and J is TRBJ2-7; D unresolved. The CDR3 runs 12 residues. CDR1 SGHVS and CDR2 FQNEAQ come from the germline V gene. The V gene lost 4 bases and the J gene lost 8 bases, with 12 bases spanning the gap. CDR3 region: CASSSPPSQQYF. The CDR3, as DNA: TGTGCCAGCAGCTCTCCACCAAGCCAGCAGTACTTC.

This chain joins TRBV19 and TRBJ2-2; the match to TRBD1 covers 11 bases. With 6 bases clipped from V and 3 bases from J, the junction kept 6 bases outside the gene matches. CDR3 length: 16 amino acids. CDR1 is LNHDA and CDR2 is SQIVND in the germline V gene (reference sequence). In DNA, the CDR3 is TGTGCCAGTAGCGCAAGGGACAGGGGGTACACCGGGGAGCTGTTTTTT. Translated: CASSARDRGYTGELFF.

This clone has a single count. The CDR3 is CASKEGGVNYGYTF. CDR3 coding DNA: TGTGCCAGTAAAGAAGGAGGGGTTAACTATGGCTACACCTTC. The gene calls are TRBV19 and TRBJ1-2, with D tentatively TRBD1 (5 bases). V lost 7 bases, J lost 1 base, and 13 bases lay in between. The CDR3 spans 14 residues. The germline V gene has CDR1 LNHDA and CDR2 SQIVND (reference sequence).

The chain uses TRBV28 and TRBJ1-2; D unclear. The CDR3 spans 12 residues. V was trimmed by 6 bases and J by 5 bases, leaving 10 bases between them. Germline V gene data show CDR1 as MDHEN and CDR2 as SYDVKM. In nucleotides, the CDR3 is TGTGCCAGCAGCTTTACAGAATATGGCTACACCTTC. Protein sequence: CASSFTEYGYTF.

V and J are TRBV9 and TRBJ2-5; TRBD2 matches at 11 bases. J was trimmed by 5 bases and V by 3 bases; bases with no gene match: 6. The CDR3 runs 15 residues. Germline CDR1 and CDR2: SGDLS and YYNGEE. For the CDR3, the DNA is TGTGCCAGCAGCGCCGCCGGGACTAGCGGTGAGACCCAGTACTTC. Its protein product is CASSAAGTSGETQYF.

A single count supports this clone. The chain links TRBV3-1 (or the pseudogene TRBV3-2) to TRBJ2-1, with 9 bases identical to TRBD2. CDR3 length: 18 residues. The V and J ends lost 1 base and 0 bases, in that order; junction bases with no gene match: 7. Germline values: CDR1 LGHDT, CDR2 YNNKEL (reference sequence). The CDR3 sequence is CASSQAFAGGVSYNEQFF. The CDR3 nucleotides read TGTGCCAGCAGCCAAGCATTCGCGGGAGGGGTCTCCTACAATGAGCAGTTCTTC.

This sequence joins TRBV5-1 and TRBJ2-2; a weak D match, TRBD1 (6 bases). The CDR3 is 15 amino acids. In germline, CDR1 is SGHRS, CDR2 YFSETQ. V lost 0 bases to trimming and J lost 0 bases, with 6 bases between them. In DNA form, the CDR3 reads TGCGCCAGCAGCTTGGGGACAGCGAACACCGGGGAGCTGTTTTTT. This translates into CASSLGTANTGELFF.

The rearrangement joins TRBV7-6 to TRBJ2-2, with a possible D match to TRBD2 (5 bases). Germline CDR1 and CDR2: SGHVS and FNYEAQ. This CDR3 contains 17 residues. The V end lost 3 bases, the J end lost 6 bases, and 20 bases lay between the germline ends. The CDR3 region is CASSFSLEEVRPGELFF. The DNA of the CDR3 is TGTGCCAGCAGCTTCTCTCTAGAGGAGGTTCGTCCCGGGGAGCTGTTTTTT.

The DNA for the CDR3 is TGTGCCAACACGAGACCCGGACAGGGGGCGCGAAGCTATGGCTACACCTTC. This sequence encodes CANTRPGQGARSYGYTF. The chain employs TRBV25-1 and TRBJ1-2; 11 nucleotides match TRBD1. The CDR3 contains 17 residues. Germline lookup yields CDR1 MGHDK and CDR2 SYGVNS. Losses at the gene ends were 10 bases for V and 4 bases for J; bases not matched to a gene: 17.

The V gene is TRBV19, the J gene TRBJ2-1, with TRBD1 as a possible D gene (6 bases). V was shortened by 4 bases and J by 8 bases, with 15 bases between the two germline ends. Germline CDR1 and CDR2: LNHDA and SQIVND (reference sequence). The CDR3 runs 14 residues. The CDR3 loop reads CASSKLLGAYEQFF. CDR3 nucleotide sequence: TGTGCCAGTAGTAAGCTTCTGGGGGCCTATGAGCAGTTCTTC.

The CDR3 DNA reads TGCGCCAGCAGCTTGTTGCCGACAGGGGACACCGGGGAGCTGTTTTTT. This encodes CASSLLPTGDTGELFF. The chain links TRBV5-1 to TRBJ2-2, with 8 bases that match TRBD1. The CDR3 covers 16 residues. Germline V gives CDR1 SGHRS, CDR2 YFSETQ. Unmatched junction bases numbered 5, after V lost 1 base and J lost 3 bases.

The rearrangement joins TRBV19 to TRBJ1-4, with TRBD1 matching over 8 bases. Germline V gene lookup returns CDR1 LNHDA and CDR2 SQIVND (reference sequence). This CDR3 has 15 amino acids. V shed 6 bases and J 4 bases; nucleotides not matched to a gene: 7. CDR3 in DNA: TGTGCCAGTAGGCAGGGGGCGGCGGGTAATGAAAAACTGTTTTTT. This gives the protein CASRQGAAGNEKLFF. The full variable domain, its missing parts supplied by reference TRBV19 and TRBJ1-4, is DGGITQSPKYLFRKEGQNVTLSCEQNLNHDAMYWYRQDPGQGLRLIYYSQIVNDFQKGDIAEGYSVSREKKESFPLTVTSAQKNPTAFYLCASRQGAAGNEKLFFGSGTQLSVL.

This clone has more than one count but fewer than ten. V gene TRBV5-1 combines with J gene TRBJ1-4; D remains ambiguous. The germline V gene has CDR1 SGHRS and CDR2 YFSETQ. The CDR3 is 16 residues long. With 0 bases removed from V and 0 bases from J, the gap between germline ends came to 9 bases. CDR3 loop: CASSLGAGTTNEKLFF. CDR3 DNA: TGCGCCAGCAGCTTGGGGGCAGGAACAACTAATGAAAAACTGTTTTTT.

The chain combines TRBV13 with TRBJ2-3; D is possibly TRBD2 (5 bases). Germline CDR1 PRHDT, CDR2 FYEKMQ (reference sequence). This CDR3 region has 13 residues. The V end lost 5 bases, the J end lost 2 bases, and 8 bases lay between the germline ends. In DNA, the CDR3 is TGTGCCAGCAGCCCCGACTACACAGATACGCAGTATTTT. As protein: CASSPDYTDTQYF.

The V gene is TRBV11-3, the J gene TRBJ2-1; 11 positions match TRBD2. The CDR3 extends over 17 amino acids. J was trimmed by 3 bases and V by 0 bases; bases with no gene match: 4. The germline V gene has CDR1 SGHNT and CDR2 YENEEA. CDR3 sequence (DNA): TGTGCCAGCAGCTTAGAAACTAGCGGGAGTCACTACAATGAGCAGTTCTTC. Its protein is CASSLETSGSHYNEQFF.

The V and J genes are TRBV28 and TRBJ1-4, with 7 bases identical to TRBD1. Per germline, CDR1 MDHEN and CDR2 SYDVKM. The V gene end was trimmed by 5 bases and the J gene end by 4 bases; junction bases not matched to a gene: 7. The CDR3 covers 15 residues. The CDR3 DNA is TGTGCCAGCAGTAAAGGGACAGCTGATAATGAAAAACTGTTTTTT. Translation: CASSKGTADNEKLFF.

V is TRBV2 and J is TRBJ1-3; a possible D gene is TRBD1 (5 bases). The CDR3 loop spans 15 amino acids. Germline V lookup: CDR1 SNHLY, CDR2 FYNNEI. The V end lost 7 bases, the J end lost 2 bases, and 15 bases lay between the germline ends. The CDR3 sequence is CASNTGRAPGNTIYF. The CDR3 DNA is TGTGCCAGCAATACCGGCAGGGCCCCTGGAAACACCATATATTTT.

The V call is TRBV10-3, the J call TRBJ2-2, with 7 nucleotides matching TRBD2. The CDR3 loop spans 15 amino acids. J gave up 5 bases and V 4 bases, and 7 bases lay outside the gene matches. Per the germline V gene, CDR1 is ENHRY and CDR2 is SYGVKD. This CDR3 is CAISASGVETGELFF. The CDR3 DNA follows: TGTGCCATCAGTGCGAGCGGGGTCGAGACCGGGGAGCTGTTTTTT.

The rearrangement joins TRBV3-1 (or the pseudogene TRBV3-2) to TRBJ2-1, with 7 bases fitting TRBD2. The CDR3 runs to 15 residues. The junction had 4 bases not matched to a gene; V was cut back by 1 base and J by 4 bases. Germline values: CDR1 LGHDT, CDR2 YNNKEL (reference sequence). The CDR3 region has the DNA TGTGCCAGCAGCCAAGGCGCGGGAGCTTACAATGAGCAGTTCTTC. Translation: CASSQGAGAYNEQFF.

The rearrangement joins TRBV6-2 or TRBV6-3 to TRBJ2-5, with TRBD1 matching over 9 bases. J gave up 12 bases and V 5 bases, and 10 bases lay outside the gene matches. The CDR3 extends over 13 amino acids. Germline-derived CDR1 and CDR2 are MNHEY and SVGEGT. The DNA of the CDR3 is TGTGCCAGCAGTACAACGGGGACAGGGATCAAGTACTTC. The encoded protein is CASSTTGTGIKYF.

CDR3 in amino acids: CASSLDGQASLREQYF. CDR3 nucleotides: TGTGCCAGCAGCTTGGATGGACAGGCCTCCCTACGAGAGCAGTACTTC. The rearrangement links TRBV7-3 to TRBJ2-7, with 7 bases matching TRBD1. The CDR3 runs to 16 residues. From germline, CDR1 is SGHTA and CDR2 FQGTGA. The ends lost 3 bases at V and 7 bases at J; junction bases unmatched: 15. Supplemented by reference TRBV7-3 and TRBJ2-7, the full variable domain reads GAGVSQTPSNKVTEKGKYVELRCDPISGHTALYWYRQSLGQGPEFLIYFQGTGAADDSGLPNDRFFAVRPEGSVSTLKIQRTERGDSAVYLCASSLDGQASLREQYFGPGTRLTVT.